The source of this T cell receptor beta chain is a study of cytomegalovirus exposure and HLA in healthy donors. The PCR was carried out with 60 Vbeta primers and 13 Jbeta primers. This table comes from immunoSEQ multiplex PCR, and its TCRdb copy is limited to in-frame clones, with some not included. The sample contains around 150,000 clones, approximately 77% of which appear only once. CDR1 and CDR2 (germline): MNHEY, SMNVEV (reference sequence). The CDR3 covers 13 residues. V lost 7 bases and J lost 3, with 11 bases in between. The sequence was collected from a man aged 18 to 29 in good health and CMV-seronegative. This chain uses TRBV27 with TRBJ2-3, with a possible D match to TRBD1 (6 bases). The material sequenced was PBMCs. The CDR3 DNA reads as TGTGCCAGCAACCCGAGGGGGACAGATACGCAGTATTTT. Protein product: CASNPRGTDTQYF.